This TCR beta chain originates from a study of T cell repertoires in cytomegalovirus infection. TCRdb redid the calling of the reads with MiXCR, one entry per CDR3 protein. The repertoire holds about 260,000 distinct CDR3 sequences, with roughly 13% as singletons. In this sample, this clonotype turned up a few times. Antigen specificity is unknown. General study results and limits: The study found HLA-C-restricted CMV-specific TCR beta clonotypes dominating the ex vivo response.

This clonotype was sampled from a human donor in good health (CMV status not recorded). Some clones in this sample may be carry-over from other donors' samples. The source material was PBMCs.

As DNA, the CDR3 is TGCAGTGCTACGGGACAGGGTGATGGGATCTACACCTTC. It codes for CSATGQGDGIYTF. The chain combines TRBV20-1 with TRBJ1-2; 9 bases align to TRBD1. In germline, CDR1 is DFQATT, CDR2 SNEGSKA (reference sequence). The ends lost 4 bases at V and 10 bases at J; junction bases unmatched: 10. This CDR3 spans 13 amino acids.